Listed below are T cell receptor beta chains from one sample, sequenced in a study of blood T cell repertoires in COVID-19. Profiling relied on immunoSEQ multiplex PCR, and the TCRdb table lists in-frame clones only, not all of them. The repertoire consists of about 200,000 clones, with roughly nine tenths occurring once and the leading ten covering about 0.81%. The sample taken for sequencing was peripheral blood. The receptors shown here come from a woman in her 70s with acute or convalescent COVID-19. Both conserved end residues are part of each CDR3. The order of the fields is D gene, J gene, V gene, clone size, CDR3 protein, CDR3 DNA. A D gene is named only where the DNA matches it firmly. The size of a clone is reported for some rows only, either as once, few or many, or as a class for expanded clones.

TRBD1	TRBJ1-1	TRBV10-3	NA	CAISETGQGVGTEAFF	TGTGCCATCAGTGAGACGGGACAGGGCGTTGGCACTGAAGCTTTCTTT
NA	TRBJ1-5	TRBV15	NA	CATRADFNQPQHF	TGTGCCACCAGAGCGGACTTCAATCAGCCCCAGCATTTT
TRBD1	TRBJ2-2	TRBV10-3	NA	CATLGDRAGELFF	TGTGCCACCCTTGGGGACAGGGCCGGGGAGCTGTTTTTT
NA	TRBJ2-2	TRBV5-1	NA	CASSEGTQNTGELFF	TGCGCCAGCAGCGAGGGAACCCAGAACACCGGGGAGCTGTTTTTT
NA	TRBJ1-4	TRBV3-1/TRBV3-2	NA	CASSQRTEREKLFF	TGTGCCAGCAGCCAAAGGACGGAGCGGGAAAAACTGTTTTTT
TRBD2	TRBJ2-3	TRBV27	few	CASSGQRGTLHTQYF	TGTGCCAGCAGTGGCCAGCGGGGAACTTTACATACGCAGTATTTT
NA	TRBJ1-5	TRBV7-2	few	CASSFVGRQPQHF	TGTGCCAGCAGCTTTGTGGGGCGACAGCCCCAGCATTTT
NA	TRBJ2-5	TRBV2	NA	CASRRTENQETQYF	TGTGCCAGCAGGAGGACAGAGAACCAAGAGACCCAGTACTTC
TRBD1	TRBJ2-5	TRBV12-3/TRBV12-4	NA	CASSTGVETQYF	TGTGCCAGCAGTACAGGGGTCGAGACCCAGTACTTC
TRBD1	TRBJ1-5	TRBV7-8	NA	CASSSGTGFFWSNQPQHF	TGTGCCAGCAGCTCCGGGACAGGGTTTTTTTGGAGCAATCAGCCCCAGCATTTT
TRBD1	TRBJ1-6	TRBV6-5	NA	CAGRTGGNSPLHF	TGTGCCGGAAGGACAGGGGGAAATTCACCCCTCCACTTT
TRBD1	TRBJ1-1	TRBV6-2/TRBV6-3	NA	CASSFWTGTNTEAFF	TGTGCCAGCAGTTTTTGGACAGGGACGAACACTGAAGCTTTCTTT
TRBD1	TRBJ1-1	TRBV6-6	NA	CASSGPGQGNTEAFF	TGTGCCAGCAGTGGGCCGGGACAGGGTAATACTGAAGCTTTCTTT
TRBD2	TRBJ2-3	TRBV19	few	CASSTRAGGTSTDTQYF	TGTGCCAGTAGTACCCGAGCGGGAGGGACTAGCACAGATACGCAGTATTTT
TRBD1	TRBJ1-2	TRBV25-1	NA	CASSARQGALYGYTF	TGTGCCAGCAGTGCGCGACAGGGGGCTTTGTATGGCTACACCTTC
TRBD1	TRBJ2-5	TRBV14	NA	CASSLRTGGAETQYF	TGTGCCAGCAGCCTCCGGACAGGGGGCGCAGAGACCCAGTACTTC
NA	TRBJ1-2	TRBV6-5	few	CASRRTERNYGYTF	TGTGCCAGCAGACGGACAGAAAGAAACTATGGCTACACCTTC
NA	TRBJ1-2	TRBV6-5	NA	CASSYSTESVAYGYTF	TGTGCCAGCAGTTACTCGACGGAGTCAGTTGCCTATGGCTACACCTTC
TRBD2	TRBJ2-7	TRBV10-2	once	CASSVSGGPYEQYF	TGCGCCAGCAGTGTTAGCGGGGGGCCCTACGAGCAGTACTTC
TRBD2	TRBJ2-3	TRBV7-2	NA	CASSLARGGLTDTQYF	TGTGCCAGCAGCTTAGCGCGGGGGGGCTTAACAGATACGCAGTATTTT
TRBD1	TRBJ2-2	TRBV5-1	NA	CASSVRDSANTGELFF	TGCGCCAGCAGCGTCCGGGACAGTGCGAACACCGGGGAGCTGTTTTTT
TRBD1	TRBJ1-1	TRBV2	NA	CASSARTGNTEAFF	TGTGCCAGCAGTGCCAGGACAGGGAACACTGAAGCTTTCTTT
NA	TRBJ2-1	TRBV6-2/TRBV6-3	once	CASSSTPIFGEQFF	TGTGCCAGCAGTTCTACTCCAATTTTCGGTGAGCAGTTCTTC
NA	TRBJ1-1	TRBV3-1/TRBV3-2	NA	CASSQAQGVTEAFF	TGTGCCAGCAGCCAAGCCCAGGGTGTGACTGAAGCTTTCTTT
NA	TRBJ1-5	TRBV6-2/TRBV6-3	NA	CASSTRSGTRGNQPQHF	TGTGCCAGCAGCACCCGCTCCGGGACACGGGGCAATCAGCCCCAGCATTTT